The rows below give T cell receptor beta chains drawn from one sample of a study of T cell responses to AZD1222 COVID-19 vaccine. Profiled with immunoSEQ multiplex PCR; TCRdb holds only in-frame clones, not every one. The profile shows about 120,000 clones, 70% to 90% of them singletons. Sequenced material: peripheral blood, taken on day 0 of AZD1222 vaccination. The receptor source for this set is an adult in good health. The CDR3 runs from the conserved cysteine through the conserved F or W. The order of the fields is V gene, clone size, CDR3 protein. Clone size is shown for a subset of rows, as once, few, many or a class of expanded clone.

TRBV19 - CATRTGGNYGYTF
TRBV3-1/TRBV3-2 once CASSLLNVVPLYGYTF
TRBV5-8 - CASSLGQGVVGTEAFF
TRBV10-2 once CASVGLAEPYEQYF
TRBV4-1 - CASSQGDRGGTEAFF
TRBV7-3 few CASSLIGSDSPLHF
TRBV20-1 - CSALVNTEAFF
TRBV10-3 - CAISEAGGQPQHF
TRBV4-2 - CASSQETGGDEKLFF
TRBV16 - CASSQSAGIYEQYF
TRBV7-2 - CASSLAFSETDTQYF
TRBV18 - CASSRGGSDTEAFF
TRBV5-4 - CASSLAGSVSYNEQFF
TRBV9 once CASSVAGGQETQYF
TRBV11-2 many CASSVGTEQFF
TRBV9 - CASSVDTYTGELFF
TRBV18 - CASSPPLAGGQETQYF
TRBV6-2/TRBV6-3 - CASSYWMTGITYEQYF
TRBV7-3 - CASSPGDVLSGANVLTF
TRBV27 - CASKRGGDTEAFF
TRBV6-5 - CASTQYWATEAFF
TRBV10-1 - CASSGASGEQFF